This TCR beta chain was found in a study of CD8+CD57+ T cells in acquired aplastic anemia. CDR1 and CDR2 (germline): LNHNV, YYDKDF (reference sequence). The CDR3 totals 16 residues. The ends were cut back, 0 bases at V and 5 bases at J, with 16 bases in the middle. Profiling that covered TCR beta VDJ and CDR3 relied on genomic DNA as its template. One entry per CDR3 protein results from TCRdb running MiXCR on the reads. The sample has about 160,000 distinct CDR3 sequences, approximately 40% seen once. The gene calls are TRBV15 and TRBJ2-5; D is possibly TRBD2 (6 bases). This receptor was obtained from a human donor in good health. The sample consisted of sorted CD4+, CD8+, or CD8+CD57+ T cells (not recorded which) from PBMCs. CDR3 loop: CATSRDWRDGRETQYF. The CDR3 bases are TGTGCCACCAGCAGAGATTGGCGGGACGGTCGGGAGACCCAGTACTTC.